The next 30 T cell receptor beta chains were all read from a single sample in a study of cytomegalovirus exposure and HLA in healthy donors. PCR employed 60 Vbeta and 13 Jbeta primers. Profiled with immunoSEQ multiplex PCR; TCRdb holds only in-frame clones, not every one. Here the sample spans 200,000 or so clones, nearly 80% being singletons. The sample comprised PBMCs. The receptors were sampled from a woman younger than 45 in good health and CMV-seropositive.

J is TRBJ1-2 and V is TRBV7-2; D not resolved. Trimming took 8 bases from V and 0 from J, leaving 7 bases between them. The CDR3 totals 12 residues. Germline V CDR1 and CDR2: SGHTA, FQGNSA. The chain's CDR3 is CASRGANYGYTF. DNA of the CDR3: TGTGCCAGCCGCGGGGCTAACTATGGCTACACCTTC.

The V gene is TRBV6-6, the J gene TRBJ1-4; no reliable D call. In germline, CDR1 is MNHNY, CDR2 SVGAGI (reference sequence). V gave up 6 bases and J gave up 5 bases, with 13 bases separating them. The CDR3 is 14 residues long. The CDR3 protein is CASSPTANNEKLFF. The CDR3 bases are TGTGCCAGCAGCCCAACAGCAAACAATGAAAAACTGTTTTTT.

The J gene is TRBJ1-3, the V gene TRBV27; tentative D call: TRBD1 (6 bases). Trimming pared 7 bases from V and 1 base from J, leaving 11 bases between. This CDR3 contains 14 residues. The germline V gene encodes CDR1 MNHEY and CDR2 SMNVEV (reference sequence). This CDR3 reads CASKDRRSGNTIYF. The CDR3, as DNA: TGTGCCAGCAAAGACAGGAGGTCTGGAAACACCATATATTTT.

The V and J genes are TRBV10-3 and TRBJ1-5; D not resolved. Germline lookup yields CDR1 ENHRY and CDR2 SYGVKD. The CDR3 covers 16 residues. Trimming took 5 bases from V and 1 from J, leaving 15 bases between them. Written as DNA, the CDR3 is TGTGCCATCAGTTTGGGTAGACAAGAAAGCAATCAGCCCCAGCATTTT. It translates to CAISLGRQESNQPQHF.

V is TRBV13 and J is TRBJ1-2; D perhaps matches TRBD1 (5 bases). The CDR3 spans 14 residues. V was clipped by 3 bases and J by 5 bases, with 13 bases between them. Germline loops: CDR1 PRHDT, CDR2 FYEKMQ (reference sequence). CDR3 coding DNA: TGTGCCAGCAGCTTTACCGGACAAACTTATGGCTACACCTTC. Translated, it gives CASSFTGQTYGYTF. Full variable domain (rest looked up from reference TRBV13 and TRBJ1-2): AAGVIQSPRHLIKEKRETATLKCYPIPRHDTVYWYQQGPGQDPQFLISFYEKMQSDKGSIPDRFSAQQFSDYHSELNMSSLELGDSALYFCASSFTGQTYGYTFGSGTRLTVV.

This rearrangement joins TRBV7-6 to TRBJ2-1; 11 bases align to TRBD2. J gave up 6 bases and V 5 bases, and 12 bases lay outside the gene matches. CDR3 length equals 17 residues. CDR1 SGHVS and CDR2 FNYEAQ come from the germline V gene. CDR3 sequence (DNA): TGTGCCAGCAGCAACTCCCCGACTAGCGGGACCTTCAATGAGCAGTTCTTC. Protein: CASSNSPTSGTFNEQFF.

The DNA of the CDR3 is TGTGCCAGCCGCCTTTTGTACAGGGCGGACACTGAAGCTTTCTTT. Encoded protein: CASRLLYRADTEAFF. The chain combines TRBV19 with TRBJ1-1; D perhaps matches TRBD1 (6 bases). CDR1 is LNHDA and CDR2 is SQIVND in the germline V gene (reference sequence). CDR3 length: 15 residues. Trimming shortened V by 9 bases and J by 3 bases, and 20 bases separated the two germline ends.

The V call is TRBV6-6, the J call TRBJ2-7, with D perhaps matching TRBD1 (5 bases). The CDR3 has 15 amino acids. Trimming took off 6 bases at V and 3 bases at J, with 18 bases between the two ends. Per germline, CDR1 MNHNY and CDR2 SVGAGI (reference sequence). CDR3 sequence: CASSPRAQVIYEQYF. CDR3 coding DNA: TGTGCCAGCAGCCCAAGGGCACAGGTAATCTACGAGCAGTACTTC.

The chain couples TRBV10-3 to TRBJ1-2; D is ambiguous. This CDR3 has 16 amino acids. Per germline, CDR1 ENHRY and CDR2 SYGVKD. Trimming removed 0 bases from V and 5 bases from J, with 16 bases in between. The CDR3 protein is CAISESAQDPIYGYTF. DNA for the CDR3: TGTGCCATCAGTGAGTCGGCCCAGGATCCCATTTATGGCTACACCTTC.

This clone appeared once. The V call is TRBV9, the J call TRBJ2-2; D perhaps matches TRBD1 (5 bases). The CDR3 runs 14 residues. Looked up from germline, CDR1 is SGDLS and CDR2 is YYNGEE. The V and J ends lost 1 base and 2 bases respectively, with 6 bases between them. The CDR3 sequence: CASSVRGNTGELFF. In DNA, the CDR3 is TGTGCCAGCAGCGTAAGGGGTAACACCGGGGAGCTGTTTTTT.

This clone has a handful of counts. V gene TRBV7-9 combines with J gene TRBJ2-1; possible D gene TRBD2, 7 bases. The CDR3 length is 14 residues. V was pared by 5 bases and J by 8 bases, with 16 bases between. From germline, CDR1 is SEHNR and CDR2 FQNEAQ (reference sequence). The CDR3 coding sequence is TGTGCCAGCAGCCTAGGGGGGGTTCTCGATGAGCAGTTCTTC. Translation: CASSLGGVLDEQFF. The variable domain in full, with the rest retrieved from reference TRBV7-9 and TRBJ2-1, is DTGVSQNPRHKITKRGQNVTFRCDPISEHNRLYWYRQTLGQGPEFLTYFQNEAQLEKSRLLSDRFSAERPKGSFSTLEIQRTEQGDSAMYLCASSLGGVLDEQFFGPGTRLTVL.

The rearrangement uses TRBV6-1 and TRBJ2-7; 9 bases are shared with TRBD1. The V gene's germline CDR1 is MNHNS and CDR2 SASEGT. The length of the CDR3 is 15 residues. V shed 4 bases, J shed 3 bases, and the junction held 7 bases outside the gene matches. CDR3 region: CASSADRGARYEQYF. The CDR3 region has the DNA TGTGCCAGCAGTGCAGACAGGGGGGCCCGCTACGAGCAGTACTTC.

This clone was recorded a few times. V usage is TRBV9 and J usage is TRBJ1-6; no clear D gene. The V end was cut by 6 bases, the J end by 8 bases, with 9 bases between. The CDR3 loop spans 12 amino acids. Germline lookup yields CDR1 SGDLS and CDR2 YYNGEE. The CDR3 DNA follows: TGTGCCAGCACCAATTCGGATTCACCCCTCCACTTT. Protein: CASTNSDSPLHF.

The rearrangement joins TRBV7-9 to TRBJ2-1; 10 bases match TRBD2. V shed 6 bases and J 3 bases; nucleotides not matched to a gene: 8. The CDR3 is 16 residues long. Germline CDR1 and CDR2: SEHNR and FQNEAQ (reference sequence). CDR3 DNA sequence: TGTGCCAGCAGTTACTTAGCGGGAGGCCTCTACAATGAGCAGTTCTTC. This gives the protein CASSYLAGGLYNEQFF.

The CDR3 protein is CASSYAASFYNEQFF. Written as DNA, the CDR3 is TGTGCCAGCAGTTACGCGGCTAGCTTCTACAATGAGCAGTTCTTC. The rearrangement uses TRBV6-5 and TRBJ2-1; D might be TRBD2 (5 bases). The CDR3 consists of 15 residues. The germline V gene has CDR1 MNHEY and CDR2 SVGAGI. V was trimmed by 2 bases and J by 3 bases, leaving 11 bases between them.

The chain employs TRBV27 and TRBJ1-1; TRBD1 agrees at 7 bases. Germline lookup yields CDR1 MNHEY and CDR2 SMNVEV (reference sequence). The CDR3 spans 14 residues. V shed 5 bases and J 7 bases; nucleotides not matched to a gene: 10. Here the CDR3 reads CASSRGTAGREAFF. In DNA form, the CDR3 reads TGTGCCAGCAGTCGGGGGACAGCTGGGCGTGAAGCTTTCTTT.

This rearrangement joins TRBV11-2 to TRBJ1-1; D ambiguous. Germline loops: CDR1 SGHAT, CDR2 FQNNGV. This CDR3 is built from 13 residues. Trimming took 4 bases from V and 4 from J, leaving 10 bases between them. CDR3 protein: CASSSLDGTEAFF. CDR3 DNA sequence: TGTGCCAGCAGCTCTCTAGATGGCACTGAAGCTTTCTTT.

This clone was seen a single time. V gene TRBV2 combines with J gene TRBJ1-4; 8 nucleotides align to TRBD1. V lost 6 bases, J lost 8 bases, and 14 bases stayed unmatched. This CDR3 comprises 16 residues. Per germline, CDR1 SNHLY and CDR2 FYNNEI. The CDR3 bases are TGTGCCAGCAGGGGGGACAGGCGCCACACGGGGGAAAAACTGTTTTTT. Translation: CASRGDRRHTGEKLFF.

The sample holds one count of this clone. The chain links TRBV4-1 to TRBJ2-2, with a weak D call TRBD1 (5 bases). The germline V and J ends were trimmed by 6 bases and 4 bases, with 15 bases remaining between them. Germline CDR1 reads MGHRA; CDR2 reads YSYEKL. The CDR3 length is 15 residues. CDR3 in amino acids: CASSVQGKGTGELFF. CDR3 DNA: TGCGCCAGCAGTGTTCAGGGAAAGGGCACCGGGGAGCTGTTTTTT.

The gene calls are TRBV6-1 and TRBJ1-3; TRBD1 aligns across 11 bases. The CDR3 totals 15 residues. J lost 8 bases, V lost 4 bases, and 7 bases had no gene match. CDR1 and CDR2 (germline): MNHNS, SASEGT. CDR3 amino acids: CASSGPGTGGHTIYF. For the CDR3, the DNA is TGTGCCAGCAGTGGACCCGGGACAGGGGGACACACCATATATTTT.

This clone was counted only a few times. CDR3 region: CASSLSQGVSNQPQHF. For the CDR3, the DNA is TGTGCCAGCAGTTTATCCCAGGGCGTCAGCAATCAGCCCCAGCATTTT. The V gene is TRBV28, the J gene TRBJ1-5; perhaps TRBD1 as D (5 bases). Trimming stripped 1 base from V and 1 base from J, with 11 bases between. The CDR3 is made up of 16 amino acids. Germline CDR1 is MDHEN and CDR2 is SYDVKM.

V is TRBV6-5 and J is TRBJ1-2, with 9 bases aligning to TRBD1. Unmatched junction bases numbered 5, after V lost 6 bases and J lost 6 bases. The germline gives CDR1 MNHEY, CDR2 SVGAGI. CDR3 length: 13 residues. CDR3 bases: TGTGCCAGCAGGATCCGGGACAGGGATGGCTACACCTTC. This codes for CASRIRDRDGYTF.

The chain employs TRBV5-6 and TRBJ2-3; 14 bases agree with TRBD2. Germline loops: CDR1 SGHDT, CDR2 YYEEEE. Trimming at V came to 4 bases and at J to 6 bases, leaving 7 bases not matched to a gene. The CDR3 consists of 16 residues. CDR3 nucleotide sequence: TGTGCCAGCAGCGCGGGACTAGCGGGAGTGGGTGATACGCAGTATTTT. Protein product: CASSAGLAGVGDTQYF.

CDR3 bases: TGTGCCAGCAGCTTCGGGATGCGGGCTATCCGAGATACGCAGTATTTT. Encoded protein: CASSFGMRAIRDTQYF. The chain combines TRBV5-6 with TRBJ2-3; maybe TRBD2 (5 bases). V was cut by 2 bases and J by 5 bases, with 18 bases left in between. From germline, CDR1 is SGHDT and CDR2 YYEEEE. This CDR3 is 16 amino acids long.

V and J are TRBV7-9 and TRBJ1-1; D unclear. From germline, CDR1 is SEHNR and CDR2 FQNEAQ (reference sequence). V shed 2 bases and J shed 5 bases, with 9 bases lying between them. The CDR3 has 13 residues. DNA of the CDR3: TGTGCCAGCAGCTTATCCCAACGGACTGAAGCTTTCTTT. As protein: CASSLSQRTEAFF.

The chain carries TRBV7-9 and TRBJ1-3; the match to TRBD1 covers 7 bases. Per germline, CDR1 SEHNR and CDR2 FQNEAQ (reference sequence). The V segment lost 3 bases and the J segment 2 bases; nucleotides outside the gene matches: 4. The length of the CDR3 is 15 residues. The CDR3 loop reads CASSFGTAPGNTIYF. CDR3 in DNA: TGTGCCAGCAGCTTCGGGACAGCGCCTGGAAACACCATATATTTT.

This sequence joins TRBV6-5 and TRBJ1-1; D may be TRBD1 (5 bases). Germline CDR1 is MNHEY and CDR2 is SVGAGI. The CDR3 consists of 13 residues. With 1 base removed from V and 4 bases from J, the gap between germline ends came to 7 bases. The CDR3 DNA follows: TGTGCCAGCAGTTACTTTGGGGCCACTGAAGCTTTCTTT. It is translated as CASSYFGATEAFF.

The chain couples TRBV10-3 to TRBJ2-5, with D possibly TRBD2 on 6 matching bases. CDR3 size: 14 residues. CDR1 and CDR2 from the germline V gene are ENHRY and SYGVKD. V shed 6 bases and J shed 2 bases, with 13 bases lying between them. The CDR3 DNA is TGTGCCATCAGCCCGGGACTTTCACAAGAGACCCAGTACTTC. Translation: CAISPGLSQETQYF.

V and J are TRBV7-9 and TRBJ2-3, with D possibly matching TRBD2 (6 bases). The CDR3 runs to 16 residues. Germline V gene data show CDR1 as SEHNR and CDR2 as FQNEAQ (reference sequence). Trimming cost V 2 bases and J 2 bases, with 14 bases left between them. In nucleotides, the CDR3 is TGTGCCAGCAGCTTAAGTAGCGGAGATACCACAGATACGCAGTATTTT. Translated: CASSLSSGDTTDTQYF.

The rearrangement links TRBV19 to TRBJ2-7; D unresolved. This CDR3 has 13 amino acids. The germline V gene encodes CDR1 LNHDA and CDR2 SQIVND (reference sequence). Trimming pared 5 bases from V and 0 bases from J, leaving 8 bases between. The CDR3 here is CASSSTPSYEQYF. The DNA for the CDR3 is TGTGCCAGTAGTTCGACACCCTCCTACGAGCAGTACTTC. The variable domain in full, with the rest retrieved from reference TRBV19 and TRBJ2-7, is DGGITQSPKYLFRKEGQNVTLSCEQNLNHDAMYWYRQDPGQGLRLIYYSQIVNDFQKGDIAEGYSVSREKKESFPLTVTSAQKNPTAFYLCASSSTPSYEQYFGPGTRLTVT.